This record looks at one TCR beta chain sequence and its context. What it recognizes is unknown. This specimen belongs to a study of post-analysis software for immune sequencing data. Study as a whole: The cohort encompassed relapsing-remitting, secondary progressive and progressive-relapsing multiple sclerosis disease courses. Study outcomes and limitations: Patients showed TRBV5-6, TRBV5-1 and TRBV20-1 among 4 or 5 TRBV segments more frequent than in controls. Strong co-clustering by F measure was evident for samples that had been prepared in the same batch. When compared against controls, multiple sclerosis patients showed significantly lower normalized Chao1 diversity.

Unique molecular identifiers tagged the TCR beta cDNA libraries. In TCRdb, the PCR reads were re-called with MiXCR into one record per CDR3 protein. The sample lists fewer than 700,000 distinct CDR3 sequences; roughly 47% were seen once. The CDR3 runs to 15 residues. V was clipped by 0 bases and J by 10 bases; unmatched bases: 11. Germline CDR1 and CDR2: MGHRA and YSYEKL. The V gene is TRBV4-1, the J gene TRBJ2-7, with 8 bases that match TRBD1. The source is a girl between 10 and 17 years old with multiple sclerosis. The material sequenced was blood. DNA of the CDR3: TGCGCCAGCAGCCAAGAGGGTGGGACAGGAGATTCTCAGTACTTC. The encoded protein is CASSQEGGTGDSQYF.